This T cell receptor beta chain appears in the sequencing data of a study of cytomegalovirus exposure and HLA in healthy donors. For the study at large: As released early, the data held approximately 80 million unique TCRs from HLA-typed donors.

With 60 Vbeta and 13 Jbeta primers, the PCR was carried out. Generated by immunoSEQ multiplex PCR, the TCRdb table keeps only in-frame clones and is missing some. The data contain around 200,000 clones, roughly 85% of them singletons. Between the trimmed V and J ends, which lost 5 bases and 4 bases, there was a span of 15 bases. The germline V gene encodes CDR1 SGHAT and CDR2 FQNNGV. The CDR3 loop spans 15 amino acids. The rearrangement links TRBV11-2 to TRBJ2-1, with D maybe TRBD2 (6 bases). Sequenced material: PBMCs. The TCR sequence derives from a woman aged 50 to 60 in good health and CMV-seronegative. The CDR3 nucleotides are TGTGCCAGCAGCCGACTAGGAGGCGTTTACAATGAGCAGTTCTTC. As protein: CASSRLGGVYNEQFF.